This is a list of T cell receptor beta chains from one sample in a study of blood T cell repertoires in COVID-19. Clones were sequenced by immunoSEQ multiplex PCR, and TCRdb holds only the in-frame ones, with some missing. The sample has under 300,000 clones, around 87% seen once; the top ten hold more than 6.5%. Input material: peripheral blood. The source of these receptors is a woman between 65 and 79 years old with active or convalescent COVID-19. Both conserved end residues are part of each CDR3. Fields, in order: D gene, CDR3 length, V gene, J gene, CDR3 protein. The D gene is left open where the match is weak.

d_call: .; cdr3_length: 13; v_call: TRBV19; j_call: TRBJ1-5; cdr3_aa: CASNGGRDQPQHF
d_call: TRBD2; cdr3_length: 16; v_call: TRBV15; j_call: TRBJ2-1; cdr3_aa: CATSRETSGGANEQFF
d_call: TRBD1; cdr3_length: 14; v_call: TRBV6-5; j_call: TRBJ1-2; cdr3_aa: CASSPTQGAGGYTF
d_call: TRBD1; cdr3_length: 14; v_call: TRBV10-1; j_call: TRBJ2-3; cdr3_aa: CASSRDRGTDTQYF
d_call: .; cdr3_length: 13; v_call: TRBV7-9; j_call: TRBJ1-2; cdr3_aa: CASSSQGPYVRTF
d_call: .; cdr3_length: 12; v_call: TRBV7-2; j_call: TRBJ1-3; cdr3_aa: CASSPNWAPLYF
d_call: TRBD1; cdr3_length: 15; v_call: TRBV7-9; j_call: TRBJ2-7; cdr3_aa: CASSLATGWEGDPYF
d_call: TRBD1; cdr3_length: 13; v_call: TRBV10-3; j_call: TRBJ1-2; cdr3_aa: CAIKGTGSYGYTF
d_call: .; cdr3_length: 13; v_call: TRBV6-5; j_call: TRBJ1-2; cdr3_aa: CASSTRQYYGYTF
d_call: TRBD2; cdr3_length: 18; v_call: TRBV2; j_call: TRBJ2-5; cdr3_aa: CASSPRTSSGTYQETQYF
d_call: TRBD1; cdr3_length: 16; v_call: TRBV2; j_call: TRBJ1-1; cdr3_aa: CASSDGTGGLGTEAFF
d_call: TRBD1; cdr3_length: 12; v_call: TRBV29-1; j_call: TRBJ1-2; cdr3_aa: CSVAQGDYGYTF
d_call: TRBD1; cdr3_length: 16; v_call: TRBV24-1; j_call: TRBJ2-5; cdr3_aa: CATSDPRTGMTETQYF
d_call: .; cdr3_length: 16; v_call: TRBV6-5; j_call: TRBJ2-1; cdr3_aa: CASSYSRTLIYNEQFF
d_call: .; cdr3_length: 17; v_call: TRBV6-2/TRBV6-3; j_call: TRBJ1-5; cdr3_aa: CASSYSIAGKVDQPQHF
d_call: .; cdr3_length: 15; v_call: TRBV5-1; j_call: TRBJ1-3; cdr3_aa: CASSLTGVSGNTIYF
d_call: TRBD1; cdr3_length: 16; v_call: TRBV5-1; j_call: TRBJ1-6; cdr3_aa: CASSLSEQGAGSPLHF
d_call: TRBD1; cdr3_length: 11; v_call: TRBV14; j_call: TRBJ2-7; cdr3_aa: CASSRDREQYF
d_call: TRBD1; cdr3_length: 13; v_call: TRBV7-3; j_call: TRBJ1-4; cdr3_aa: CASSQGQGEKLFF
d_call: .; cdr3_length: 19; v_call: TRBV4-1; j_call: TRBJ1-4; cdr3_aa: CASSPGGGGRIATNEKLFF
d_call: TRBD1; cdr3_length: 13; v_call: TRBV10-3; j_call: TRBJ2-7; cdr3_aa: CAISWDRTYEQYF
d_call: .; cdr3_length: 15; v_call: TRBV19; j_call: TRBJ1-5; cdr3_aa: CASRPRGDSNQPQHF
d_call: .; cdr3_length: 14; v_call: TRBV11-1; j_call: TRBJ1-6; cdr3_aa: CASSLDRVNSPLHF
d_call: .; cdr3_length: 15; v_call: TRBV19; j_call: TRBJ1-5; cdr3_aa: CASSQQGGGYQPQHF
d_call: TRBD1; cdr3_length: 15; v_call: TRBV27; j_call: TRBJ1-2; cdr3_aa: CASSFGQGNNYGYTF
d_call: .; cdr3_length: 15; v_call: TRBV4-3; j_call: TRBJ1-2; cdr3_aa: CASSRGRGGGYGYTF
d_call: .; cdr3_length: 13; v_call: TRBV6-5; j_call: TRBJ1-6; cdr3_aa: CASSYEYYSPLHF
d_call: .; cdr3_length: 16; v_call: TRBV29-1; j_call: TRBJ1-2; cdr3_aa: CSVEEGYRAANYGYTF
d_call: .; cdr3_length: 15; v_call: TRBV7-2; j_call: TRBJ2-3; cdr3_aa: CASSSRGGVTDTQYF
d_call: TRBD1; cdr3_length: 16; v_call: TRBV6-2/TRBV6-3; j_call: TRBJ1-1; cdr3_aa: CASSYSDRGYFTEAFF
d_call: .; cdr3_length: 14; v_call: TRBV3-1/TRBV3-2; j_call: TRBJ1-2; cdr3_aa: CASSQDMSWGGYTF
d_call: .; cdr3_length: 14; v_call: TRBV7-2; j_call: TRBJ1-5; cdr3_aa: CASVPTVSNQPQHF
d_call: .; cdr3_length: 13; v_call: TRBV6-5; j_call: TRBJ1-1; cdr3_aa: CASGSHRDTEAFF
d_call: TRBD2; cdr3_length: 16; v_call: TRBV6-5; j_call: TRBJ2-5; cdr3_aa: CASSLTRTRGYETQYF
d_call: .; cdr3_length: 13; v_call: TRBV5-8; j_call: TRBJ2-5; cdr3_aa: CASSLAILGTQYF
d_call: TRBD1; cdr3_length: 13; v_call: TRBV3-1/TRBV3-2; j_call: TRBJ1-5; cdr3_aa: CASSQDQGEPQHF
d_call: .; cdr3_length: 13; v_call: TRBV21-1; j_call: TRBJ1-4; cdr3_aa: CASRQGRNEKLFF
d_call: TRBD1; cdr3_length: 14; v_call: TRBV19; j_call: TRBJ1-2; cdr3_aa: CASSITGGDYGYTF
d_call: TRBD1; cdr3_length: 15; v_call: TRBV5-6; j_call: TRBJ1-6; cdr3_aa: CASSTGTGYNSPLHF
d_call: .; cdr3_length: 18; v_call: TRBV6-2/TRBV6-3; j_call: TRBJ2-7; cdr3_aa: CASSPPHDWSGGSYEQYF
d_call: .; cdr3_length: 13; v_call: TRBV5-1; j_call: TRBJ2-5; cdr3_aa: CASSRGAWETQYF
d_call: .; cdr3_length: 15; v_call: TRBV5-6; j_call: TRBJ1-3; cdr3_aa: CASSWRRLNGNTIYF
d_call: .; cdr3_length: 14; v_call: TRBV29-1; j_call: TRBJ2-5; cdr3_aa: CSVDNRGTQETQYF
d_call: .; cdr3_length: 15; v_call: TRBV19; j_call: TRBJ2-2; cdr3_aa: CASSVIRKRTGELFF
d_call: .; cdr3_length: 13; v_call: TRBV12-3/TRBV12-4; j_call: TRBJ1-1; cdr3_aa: CASSSGKVSEAFF
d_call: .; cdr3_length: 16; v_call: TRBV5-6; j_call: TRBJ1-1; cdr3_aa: CASSSIHLRGSTEAFF
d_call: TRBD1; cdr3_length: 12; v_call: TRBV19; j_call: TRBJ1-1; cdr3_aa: CASSLQGTEAFF
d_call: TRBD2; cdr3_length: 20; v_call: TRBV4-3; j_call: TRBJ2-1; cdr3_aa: CASSQDPLAGTIGSYNEQFF
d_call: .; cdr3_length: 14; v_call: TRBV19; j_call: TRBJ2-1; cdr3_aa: CASSPPGEGGEQFF
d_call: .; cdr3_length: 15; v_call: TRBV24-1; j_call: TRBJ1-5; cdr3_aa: CATSPAGLGNQPQHF
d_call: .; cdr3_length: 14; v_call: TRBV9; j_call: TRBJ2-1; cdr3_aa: CASSPQTNYNEQFF
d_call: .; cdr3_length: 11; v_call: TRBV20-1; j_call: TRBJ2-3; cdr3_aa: CSARVSGQRYF
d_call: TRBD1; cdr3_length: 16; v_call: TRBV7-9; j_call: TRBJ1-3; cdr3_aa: CASSFLYGDRGNTIYF